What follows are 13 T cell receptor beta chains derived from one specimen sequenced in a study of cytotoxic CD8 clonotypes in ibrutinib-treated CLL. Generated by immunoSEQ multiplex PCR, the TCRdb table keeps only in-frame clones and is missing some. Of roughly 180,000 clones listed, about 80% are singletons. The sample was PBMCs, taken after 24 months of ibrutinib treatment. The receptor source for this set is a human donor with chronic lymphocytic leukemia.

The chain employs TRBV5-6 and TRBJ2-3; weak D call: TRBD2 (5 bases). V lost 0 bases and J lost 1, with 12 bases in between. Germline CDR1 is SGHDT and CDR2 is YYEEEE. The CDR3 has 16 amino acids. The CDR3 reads CASSLEETTGTDTQYF. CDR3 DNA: TGTGCCAGCAGCTTGGAAGAGACTACCGGCACAGATACGCAGTATTTT.

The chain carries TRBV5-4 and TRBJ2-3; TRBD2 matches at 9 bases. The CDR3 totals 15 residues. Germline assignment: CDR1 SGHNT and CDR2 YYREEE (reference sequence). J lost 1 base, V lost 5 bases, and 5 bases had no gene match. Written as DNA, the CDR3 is TGTGCCAGCAGGTTAGCGGGAGATCGCACAGATACGCAGTATTTT. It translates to CASRLAGDRTDTQYF. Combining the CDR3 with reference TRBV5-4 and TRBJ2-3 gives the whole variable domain ETGVTQSPTHLIKTRGQQVTLRCSSQSGHNTVSWYQQALGQGPQFIFQYYREEENGRGNFPPRFSGLQFPNYSSELNVNALELDDSALYLCASRLAGDRTDTQYFGPGTRLTVL.

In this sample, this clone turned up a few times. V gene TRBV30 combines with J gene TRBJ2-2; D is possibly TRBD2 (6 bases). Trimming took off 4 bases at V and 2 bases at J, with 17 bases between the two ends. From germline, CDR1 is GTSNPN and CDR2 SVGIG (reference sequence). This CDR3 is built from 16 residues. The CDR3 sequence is CAWTSRLVGNTGELFF. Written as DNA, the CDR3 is TGTGCCTGGACCTCTCGACTAGTCGGCAACACCGGGGAGCTGTTTTTT.

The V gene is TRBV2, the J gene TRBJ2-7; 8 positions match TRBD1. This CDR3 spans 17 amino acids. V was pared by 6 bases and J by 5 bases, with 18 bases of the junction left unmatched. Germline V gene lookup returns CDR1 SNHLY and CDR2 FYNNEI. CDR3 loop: CASRPHFQGAVFDEQYF. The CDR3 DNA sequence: TGTGCCAGCAGGCCGCATTTCCAGGGGGCTGTTTTCGACGAGCAGTACTTC.

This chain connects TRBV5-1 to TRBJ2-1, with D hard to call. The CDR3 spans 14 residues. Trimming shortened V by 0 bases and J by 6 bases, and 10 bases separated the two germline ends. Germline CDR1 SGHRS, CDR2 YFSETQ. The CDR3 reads CASSLAPSGNEQFF. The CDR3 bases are TGCGCCAGCAGCTTGGCTCCGTCTGGCAATGAGCAGTTCTTC.

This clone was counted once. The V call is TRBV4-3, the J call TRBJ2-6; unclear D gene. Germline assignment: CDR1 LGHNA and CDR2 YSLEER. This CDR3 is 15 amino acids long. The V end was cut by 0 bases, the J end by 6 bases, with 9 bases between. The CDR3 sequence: CASSQDLLSANVLTF. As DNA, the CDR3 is TGCGCCAGCAGCCAAGATCTGCTTTCGGCCAACGTCCTGACTTTC.

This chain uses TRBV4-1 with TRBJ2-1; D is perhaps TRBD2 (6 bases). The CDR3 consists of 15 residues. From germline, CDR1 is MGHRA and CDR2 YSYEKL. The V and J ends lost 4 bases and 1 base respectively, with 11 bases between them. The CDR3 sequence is CASSPLRESYNEQFF. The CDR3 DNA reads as TGCGCCAGCAGCCCCTTACGGGAGTCCTACAATGAGCAGTTCTTC.

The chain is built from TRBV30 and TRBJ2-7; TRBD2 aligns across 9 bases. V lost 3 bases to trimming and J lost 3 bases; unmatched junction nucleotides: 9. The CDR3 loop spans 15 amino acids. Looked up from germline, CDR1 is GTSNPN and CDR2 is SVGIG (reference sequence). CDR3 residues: CAWSRGVAGDYEQYF. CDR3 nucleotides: TGTGCCTGGAGCCGCGGGGTAGCGGGAGACTACGAGCAGTACTTC.

The CDR3 DNA reads as TGTGCCAGTAGTACCATAAAGGGCAGCAATCAGCCCCAGCATTTT. As protein: CASSTIKGSNQPQHF. This rearrangement joins TRBV19 to TRBJ1-5; D not certain. Germline CDR1 is LNHDA and CDR2 is SQIVND (reference sequence). The CDR3 runs to 15 residues. The V end lost 4 bases, the J end lost 1 base, and 11 bases lay between the germline ends. The full variable domain, completed using reference TRBV19 and TRBJ1-5, is DGGITQSPKYLFRKEGQNVTLSCEQNLNHDAMYWYRQDPGQGLRLIYYSQIVNDFQKGDIAEGYSVSREKKESFPLTVTSAQKNPTAFYLCASSTIKGSNQPQHFGDGTRLSIL.

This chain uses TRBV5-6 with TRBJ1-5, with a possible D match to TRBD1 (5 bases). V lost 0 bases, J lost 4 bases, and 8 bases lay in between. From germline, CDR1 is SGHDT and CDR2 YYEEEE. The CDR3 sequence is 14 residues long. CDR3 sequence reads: CASSLAGGNQPQHF. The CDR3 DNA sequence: TGTGCCAGCAGCTTGGCCGGGGGAAATCAGCCCCAGCATTTT.

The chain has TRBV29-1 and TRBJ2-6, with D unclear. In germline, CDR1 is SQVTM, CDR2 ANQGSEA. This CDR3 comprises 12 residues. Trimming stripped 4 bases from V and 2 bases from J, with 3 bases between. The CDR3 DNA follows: TGCAGCGTTGTAACTGGGGCCAACGTCCTGACTTTC. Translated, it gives CSVVTGANVLTF. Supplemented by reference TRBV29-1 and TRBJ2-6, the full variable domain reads SAVISQKPSRDICQRGTSLTIQCQVDSQVTMMFWYRQQPGQSLTLIATANQGSEATYESGFVIDKFPISRPNLTFSTLTVSNMSPEDSSIYLCSVVTGANVLTFGAGSRLTVL.

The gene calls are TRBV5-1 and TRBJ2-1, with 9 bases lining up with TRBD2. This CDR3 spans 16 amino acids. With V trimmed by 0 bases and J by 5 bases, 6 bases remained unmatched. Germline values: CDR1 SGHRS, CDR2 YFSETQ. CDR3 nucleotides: TGCGCCAGCAGCTTGGATCCGACTAGCGGCAACAATGAGCAGTTCTTC. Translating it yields CASSLDPTSGNNEQFF. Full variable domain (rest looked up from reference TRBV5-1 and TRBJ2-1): KAGVTQTPRYLIKTRGQQVTLSCSPISGHRSVSWYQQTPGQGLQFLFEYFSETQRNKGNFPGRFSGRQFSNSRSEMNVSTLELGDSALYLCASSLDPTSGNNEQFFGPGTRLTVL.

The CDR3 DNA reads TGTGCCAGCAGCCCGACCGACAGGGGAGAAGCTTTCTTT. It yields the protein CASSPTDRGEAFF. The chain is built from TRBV5-5 and TRBJ1-1, with TRBD1 identical over 8 bases. Germline CDR1 reads SGHKS; CDR2 reads YYEKEE (reference sequence). V lost 4 bases, J lost 8 bases, and 7 bases stayed unmatched. The CDR3 spans 13 residues.